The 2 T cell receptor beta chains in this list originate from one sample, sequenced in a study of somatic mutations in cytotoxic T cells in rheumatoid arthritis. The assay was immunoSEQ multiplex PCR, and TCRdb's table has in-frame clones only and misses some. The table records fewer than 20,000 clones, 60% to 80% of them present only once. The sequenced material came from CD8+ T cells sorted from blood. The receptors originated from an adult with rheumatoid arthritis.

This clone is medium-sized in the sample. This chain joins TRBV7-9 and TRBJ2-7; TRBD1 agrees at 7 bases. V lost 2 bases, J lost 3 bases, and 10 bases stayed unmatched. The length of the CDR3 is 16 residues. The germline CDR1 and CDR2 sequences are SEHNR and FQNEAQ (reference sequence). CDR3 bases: TGTGCCAGCAGCTTATCTACAGGGGTTTCGATCTACGAGCAGTACTTC. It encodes CASSLSTGVSIYEQYF. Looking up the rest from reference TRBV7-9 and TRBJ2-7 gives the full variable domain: DTGVSQNPRHKITKRGQNVTFRCDPISEHNRLYWYRQTLGQGPEFLTYFQNEAQLEKSRLLSDRFSAERPKGSFSTLEIQRTEQGDSAMYLCASSLSTGVSIYEQYFGPGTRLTVT.

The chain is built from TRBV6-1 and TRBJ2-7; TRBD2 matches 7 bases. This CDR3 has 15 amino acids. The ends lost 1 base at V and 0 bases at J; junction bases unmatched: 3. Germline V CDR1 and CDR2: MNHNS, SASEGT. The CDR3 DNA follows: TGTGCCAGCAGTGAAGAGGCTAGCGGCTCCTACGAGCAGTACTTC. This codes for CASSEEASGSYEQYF.